Below, 9 T cell receptor beta chains from the same sample are listed, as sequenced in a study of beta chain features in type 1 diabetes. Expressed TCRB transcripts got sequenced, as all isolated RNA was reverse transcribed. Measured with immunoSEQ multiplex PCR; TCRdb has only the in-frame clones, and not every one. The profile shows some 900,000 clones, 17% of them singletons. The sample consisted of naive CD4+ T cells from blood. Every receptor here comes from a woman under 30 in good health.

The chain uses TRBV7-2 and TRBJ2-1, with D possibly TRBD2 on 5 matching bases. Germline-derived CDR1 and CDR2 are SGHTA and FQGNSA. Trimming took 1 base from V and 7 from J, leaving 11 bases between them. The CDR3 length is 14 residues. CDR3 nucleotide sequence: TGTGCCAGCAGCTTAGGGCGGACTCGTAATGAGCAGTTCTTC. Translation gives CASSLGRTRNEQFF.

Comment on this clone: The junction does not match germline at one end; this may be a read error. The CDR3 DNA reads TGTGCCAGCAGCCGCCCGAACGCTGAAGCTTTCTTT. Translating gives CASSRPNAEAFF. The chain links TRBV6-5 to TRBJ1-1; D unresolved. The CDR3 spans 12 residues. Looked up from germline, CDR1 is MNHEY and CDR2 is SVGAGI.

Remarks on this clone: Other nucleotide sequences in the sample specify the same CDR3. The rearrangement uses TRBV18 and TRBJ2-5; no clear D gene. The CDR3 spans 13 residues. V lost 3 bases and J lost 4, with 9 bases in between. CDR1 is KGHSH and CDR2 is LQKENI in the germline V gene. The CDR3 region has the DNA TGTGCCAGCTCACCCCCGGGCCCAGAGACCCAGTACTTC. Its protein product is CASSPPGPETQYF.

This clone was detected only a few times. The rearrangement links TRBV28 to TRBJ2-4, with TRBD1 as a possible D gene (5 bases). The CDR3 has 15 residues. In germline, CDR1 is MDHEN, CDR2 SYDVKM. The V end lost 3 bases, the J end lost 3 bases, and 12 bases lay between the germline ends. CDR3 nucleotide sequence: TGTGCCAGCAGTTTTCAAGGGGTGGGCAAAAACATTCAGTACTTC. The encoded protein is CASSFQGVGKNIQYF. Based on the CDR3 plus reference TRBV28 and TRBJ2-4, the full variable domain is DVKVTQSSRYLVKRTGEKVFLECVQDMDHENMFWYRQDPGLGLRLIYFSYDVKMKEKGDIPEGYSVSREKKERFSLILESASTNQTSMYLCASSFQGVGKNIQYFGAGTRLSVL.

This clone is a singleton in its sample. One junction end disagrees with the germline gene, perhaps due to a read error. The CDR3 DNA reads TGTGCCAGCAGCGTAGCGACTAATTCAGCCCTCCACTTT. It translates to CASSVATNSALHF. V gene TRBV9 combines with J gene TRBJ1-6, with unresolved D. This CDR3 has 13 residues. Germline V CDR1 and CDR2: SGDLS, YYNGEE.

This rearrangement joins TRBV28 to TRBJ2-1; D remains unclear. CDR3 length equals 15 residues. CDR1 is MDHEN, CDR2 SYDVKM, per germline. Trimming removed 2 bases from V and 1 base from J, with 9 bases in between. The CDR3 here is CASSLGQLSYNEQFF. CDR3 bases: TGTGCCAGCAGTTTAGGGCAGTTATCCTACAATGAGCAGTTCTTC.

This clone was seen more than once but under ten times. Other nucleotide sequences from this sample produce the same CDR3. The rearrangement joins TRBV28 to TRBJ2-2, with a tentative D call TRBD2 (6 bases). The CDR3 is made up of 14 amino acids. V was trimmed by 2 bases and J by 4 bases, leaving 8 bases between them. From germline, CDR1 is MDHEN and CDR2 SYDVKM. The chain's CDR3 is CASSLGGSTGELFF. As DNA, the CDR3 is TGTGCCAGCAGTTTAGGGGGGTCCACCGGGGAGCTGTTTTTT. Using reference TRBV28 and TRBJ2-2 for the parts outside the CDR3, the full variable domain is DVKVTQSSRYLVKRTGEKVFLECVQDMDHENMFWYRQDPGLGLRLIYFSYDVKMKEKGDIPEGYSVSREKKERFSLILESASTNQTSMYLCASSLGGSTGELFFGEGSRLTVL.

The V and J genes are TRBV7-9 and TRBJ2-1; D gene uncertain. The V gene lost 1 base and the J gene lost 4 bases, with 8 bases spanning the gap. Germline CDR1 and CDR2: SEHNR and FQNEAQ (reference sequence). This CDR3 spans 14 amino acids. The CDR3: CASSLVGLYNEQFF. DNA of the CDR3: TGTGCCAGCAGCTTAGTGGGCCTGTACAATGAGCAGTTCTTC.

This clone was picked up a small number of times. The chain is built from TRBV15 and TRBJ2-2; TRBD2 agrees at 7 bases. The CDR3 extends over 16 amino acids. Germline CDR1 LNHNV, CDR2 YYDKDF (reference sequence). V shed 3 bases and J 9 bases; nucleotides not matched to a gene: 13. The CDR3, as DNA: TGTGCCACCAGCAGGCTTATTGCGGCGGGAGTTAGGGAGCTGTTTTTT. It translates to CATSRLIAAGVRELFF.